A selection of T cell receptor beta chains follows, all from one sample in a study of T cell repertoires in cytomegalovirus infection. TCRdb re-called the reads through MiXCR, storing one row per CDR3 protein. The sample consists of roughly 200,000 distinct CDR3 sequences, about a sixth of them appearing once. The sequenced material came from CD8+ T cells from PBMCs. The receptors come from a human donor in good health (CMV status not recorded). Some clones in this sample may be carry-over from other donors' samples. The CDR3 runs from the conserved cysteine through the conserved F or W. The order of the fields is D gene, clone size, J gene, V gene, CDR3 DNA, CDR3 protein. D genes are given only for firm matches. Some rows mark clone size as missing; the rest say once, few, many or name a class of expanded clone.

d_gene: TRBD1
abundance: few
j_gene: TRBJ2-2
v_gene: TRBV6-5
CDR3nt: TGTGCCAGCAGTTACGTCCGCCCAGGGGGCCGGGAGCTGTTTTTT
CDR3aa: CASSYVRPGGRELFF

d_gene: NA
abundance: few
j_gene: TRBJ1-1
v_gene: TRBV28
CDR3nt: TGTGCCAGCAGTTTATGGGGGGGAAGGACAAAATGGAACACTGAAGCTTTCTTT
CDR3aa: CASSLWGGRTKWNTEAFF

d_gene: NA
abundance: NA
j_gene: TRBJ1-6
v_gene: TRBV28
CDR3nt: TGTGCCAGCAGTTTAGTGCGGGGCTCACCCCTCCACTTT
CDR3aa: CASSLVRGSPLHF

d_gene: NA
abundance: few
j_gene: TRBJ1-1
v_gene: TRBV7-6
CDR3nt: TGTGCCAGCAGCCGTACTCGAGGGAACACTGAAGCTTTCTTT
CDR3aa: CASSRTRGNTEAFF

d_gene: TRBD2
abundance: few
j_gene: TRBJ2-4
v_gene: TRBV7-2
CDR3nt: TGTGCCAGCAGCCTATCCGGGGGGGCTGCCAAAAACATTCAGTACTTC
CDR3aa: CASSLSGGAAKNIQYF

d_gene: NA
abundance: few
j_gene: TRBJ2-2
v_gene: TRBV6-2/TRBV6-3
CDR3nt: TGTGCCAGCAGGTCCCCGGTGGGTGACACCGGGGAGCTGTTTTTT
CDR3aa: CASRSPVGDTGELFF

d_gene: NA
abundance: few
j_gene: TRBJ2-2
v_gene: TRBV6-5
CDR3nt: TGTGCCAGTCAGGGGGCTAGCGGGACCACCGGGGAGCTGTTTTTT
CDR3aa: CASQGASGTTGELFF

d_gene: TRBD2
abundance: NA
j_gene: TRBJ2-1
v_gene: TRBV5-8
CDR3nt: TGTGCCAGCAGCCCGGGGGGGTTCAATGAGCAGTTCTTC
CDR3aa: CASSPGGFNEQFF

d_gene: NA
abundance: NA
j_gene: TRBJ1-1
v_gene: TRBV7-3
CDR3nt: TGTGCCAGCAGCTCCCGAGAACGCACTGAAGCTTTCTTT
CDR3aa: CASSSRERTEAFF

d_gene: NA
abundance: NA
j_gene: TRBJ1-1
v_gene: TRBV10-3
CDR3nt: TGTGCCATCAGTGAGACCGCCGGGACGGGTATGAACACTGAAGCTTTCTTT
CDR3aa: CAISETAGTGMNTEAFF

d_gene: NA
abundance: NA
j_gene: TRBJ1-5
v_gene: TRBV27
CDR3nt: TGTGCCAGCAGTCTAGGTCCGCCCTATAGCAATCAGCCCCAGCATTTT
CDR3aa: CASSLGPPYSNQPQHF

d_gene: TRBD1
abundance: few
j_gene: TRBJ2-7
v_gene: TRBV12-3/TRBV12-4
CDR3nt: TGTGCCAGCAGTGGGACAGTGCTGGAAGAGCAGTACTTC
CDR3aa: CASSGTVLEEQYF

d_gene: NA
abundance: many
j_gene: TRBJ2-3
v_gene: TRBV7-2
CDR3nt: TGTGCCAGCAGCTTCCCAGATACGCAGTATTTT
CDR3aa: CASSFPDTQYF

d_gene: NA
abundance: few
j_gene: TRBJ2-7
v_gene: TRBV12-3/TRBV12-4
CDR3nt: TGTGCCAGCAGTTCGCAAGGGGTTCCCTACGAGCAGTACTTC
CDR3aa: CASSSQGVPYEQYF

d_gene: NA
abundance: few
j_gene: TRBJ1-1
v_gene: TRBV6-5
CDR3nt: TGTGCCAGCAGTTATTCAGGGTATAGCACTGAAGCTTTCTTT
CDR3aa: CASSYSGYSTEAFF

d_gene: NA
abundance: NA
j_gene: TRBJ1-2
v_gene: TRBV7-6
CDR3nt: TGTGCCAGCAGCTTAGCGCGAGGGACGGGGCCTAACTATGGCTACACCTTC
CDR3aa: CASSLARGTGPNYGYTF

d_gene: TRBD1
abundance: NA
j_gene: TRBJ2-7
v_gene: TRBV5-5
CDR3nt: TGTGCCAGCAGCTTTCTGACAGGGGGCCACGTCGCCTACGAGCAGTACTTC
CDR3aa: CASSFLTGGHVAYEQYF

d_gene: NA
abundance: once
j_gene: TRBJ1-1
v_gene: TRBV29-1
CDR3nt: TGCAGCGTTCAACGGGGGGCGAGCACTGAAGCTTTCTTT
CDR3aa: CSVQRGASTEAFF

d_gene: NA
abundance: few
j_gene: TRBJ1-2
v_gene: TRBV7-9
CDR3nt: TGTGCCAGCAGACTCGAAGGCGTCCCCTATGGCTACACCTTC
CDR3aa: CASRLEGVPYGYTF

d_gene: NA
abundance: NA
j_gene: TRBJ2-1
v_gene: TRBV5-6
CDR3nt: TGTGCCAGCAGCCCGGCTGACTACCCCGACAATGAGCAGTTCTTC
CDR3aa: CASSPADYPDNEQFF

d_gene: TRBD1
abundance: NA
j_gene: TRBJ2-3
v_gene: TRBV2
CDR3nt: TGTGCCAGCACCGAAGACAGGGGGGTTTTATATACGCAGTATTTT
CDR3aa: CASTEDRGVLYTQYF

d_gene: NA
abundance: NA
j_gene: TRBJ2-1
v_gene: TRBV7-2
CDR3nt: TGTGTCAGCAGCTTAGTAAGCAATGAGCAGTTCTTC
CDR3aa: CVSSLVSNEQFF

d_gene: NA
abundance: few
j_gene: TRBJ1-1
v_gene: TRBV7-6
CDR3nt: TGTGCCAGCAGCCTCCGGGCCACTGGGATGAACACTGAAGCTTTCTTT
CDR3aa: CASSLRATGMNTEAFF

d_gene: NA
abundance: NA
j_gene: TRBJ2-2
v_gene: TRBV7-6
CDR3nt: TGTGCCAGCAGCTTAGCGAGTGGGACCGGGGAGCTGTTTTTT
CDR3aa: CASSLASGTGELFF

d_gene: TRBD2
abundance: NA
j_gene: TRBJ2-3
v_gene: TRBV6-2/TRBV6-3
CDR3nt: TGTGCCAGCAGTTATGCTAGCGGGGGAACAGATACGCAGTATTTT
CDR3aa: CASSYASGGTDTQYF

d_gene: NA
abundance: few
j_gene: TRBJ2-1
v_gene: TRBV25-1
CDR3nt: TGTGCCAGCAGTCGAACAGCTGGCGAGCAGTTCTTC
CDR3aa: CASSRTAGEQFF

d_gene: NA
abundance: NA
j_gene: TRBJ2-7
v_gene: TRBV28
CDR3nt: TGTGCCAGCAGTTTCCTGGGGGGTCTCTACGAGCAGTACTTC
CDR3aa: CASSFLGGLYEQYF

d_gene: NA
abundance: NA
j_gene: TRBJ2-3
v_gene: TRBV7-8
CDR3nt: TGTGCCAGCAGCTTAGGAAAGGGCACAGATACGCAGTATTTT
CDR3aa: CASSLGKGTDTQYF

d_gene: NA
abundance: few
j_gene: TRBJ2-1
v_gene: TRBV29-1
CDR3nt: TGCAGCGTTGAAGGTCTGGCTATCCGGAATGAGCAGTTCTTC
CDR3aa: CSVEGLAIRNEQFF

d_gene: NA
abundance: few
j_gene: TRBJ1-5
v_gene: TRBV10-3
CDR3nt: TGTGCCATCAGTGAGCCCAAGCATTTCAATCAGCCCCAGCATTTT
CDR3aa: CAISEPKHFNQPQHF

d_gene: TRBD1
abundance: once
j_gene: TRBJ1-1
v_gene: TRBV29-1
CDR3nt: TGCAGCGTTGAAGGGGACAGGGGTAGGACTGAAGCTTTCTTT
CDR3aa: CSVEGDRGRTEAFF

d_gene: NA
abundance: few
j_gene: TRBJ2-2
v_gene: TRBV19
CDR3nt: TGTGCCGGGGCGCGGGGTGGCACCGGGGAGCTGTTTTTT
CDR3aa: CAGARGGTGELFF

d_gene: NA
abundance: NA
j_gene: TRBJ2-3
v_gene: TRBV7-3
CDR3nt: TGTGCCAGCAGCTCAAAACCCAACTCGGACCTCCCCACAGATACGCAGTATTTT
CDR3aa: CASSSKPNSDLPTDTQYF

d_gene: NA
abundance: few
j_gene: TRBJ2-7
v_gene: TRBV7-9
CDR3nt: TGTGCCTTCACTAGGGGGGAAAACTACGAGCAGTACTTC
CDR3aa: CAFTRGENYEQYF

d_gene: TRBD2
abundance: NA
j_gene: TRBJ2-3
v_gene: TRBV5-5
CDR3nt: TGTGCCAGCAGCTTGAGGAGGAGCGGGGAGATTAGCACAGATACGCAGTATTTT
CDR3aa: CASSLRRSGEISTDTQYF

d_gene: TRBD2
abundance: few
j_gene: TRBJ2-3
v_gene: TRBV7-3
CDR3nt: TGTGCCAGCAGCTTAGAGATAGCGGGCAACACAGATACGCAGTATTTT
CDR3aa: CASSLEIAGNTDTQYF

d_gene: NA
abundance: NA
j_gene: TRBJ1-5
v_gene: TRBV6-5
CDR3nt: TGTGCCAGCTCAATCGGGGGTAGCAATCAGCCCCAGCATTTT
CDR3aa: CASSIGGSNQPQHF

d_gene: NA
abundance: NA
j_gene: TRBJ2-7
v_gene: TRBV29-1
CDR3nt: TGCAGCGTTCGCGGGGAACTCTACGAGCAGTACTTC
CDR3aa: CSVRGELYEQYF

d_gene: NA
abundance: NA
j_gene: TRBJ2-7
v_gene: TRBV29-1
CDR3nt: TGCAGCGTGCGTCAGGGAACCTACGAGCAGTACTTC
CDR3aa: CSVRQGTYEQYF

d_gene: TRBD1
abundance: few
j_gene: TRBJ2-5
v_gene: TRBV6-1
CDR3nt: TGTGCCAGCAGACGGATTGACAGGGACCAAGAGACCCAGTACTTC
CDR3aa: CASRRIDRDQETQYF

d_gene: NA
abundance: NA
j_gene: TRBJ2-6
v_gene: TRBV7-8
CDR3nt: TGTGCCAGCAGCCCTGGGGGCTCTGGGGCCAACGTCCTGACTTTC
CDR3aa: CASSPGGSGANVLTF

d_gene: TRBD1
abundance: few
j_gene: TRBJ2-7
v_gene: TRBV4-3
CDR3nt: TGCGCCTCCCGCTCGGGACAGGGATCCTACGAGCAGTACTTC
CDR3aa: CASRSGQGSYEQYF

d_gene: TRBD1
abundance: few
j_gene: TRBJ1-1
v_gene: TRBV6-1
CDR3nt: TGTGCCAGCAGCTCCGGGACAGGGGGCGCGACTGAAGCTTTCTTT
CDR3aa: CASSSGTGGATEAFF

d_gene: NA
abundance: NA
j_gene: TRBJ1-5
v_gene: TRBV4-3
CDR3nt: TGCGCCAGCAGCCAAGAGGCCCTTCAGGACCAGCCCCAGCATTTT
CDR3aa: CASSQEALQDQPQHF

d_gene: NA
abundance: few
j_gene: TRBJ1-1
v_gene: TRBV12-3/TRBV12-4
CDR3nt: TGTGCCAGCAGGTCCGGGACAAGCCCTGAAGCTTTCTTT
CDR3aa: CASRSGTSPEAFF

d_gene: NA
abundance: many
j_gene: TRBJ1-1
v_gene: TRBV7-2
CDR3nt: TGTGCCAGCAGTATCCGGATTGACACTGAAGCTTTCTTT
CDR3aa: CASSIRIDTEAFF

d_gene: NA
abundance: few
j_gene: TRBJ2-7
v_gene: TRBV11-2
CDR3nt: TGTGCCAGCAGCTCCGCCGGGACCTCCTACGAGCAGTACTTC
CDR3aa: CASSSAGTSYEQYF

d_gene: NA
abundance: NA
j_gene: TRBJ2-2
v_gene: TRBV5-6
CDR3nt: TGTGCCAGCAGCCCCCCGGGTAACACCGGGGAGCTGTTTTTT
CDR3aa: CASSPPGNTGELFF

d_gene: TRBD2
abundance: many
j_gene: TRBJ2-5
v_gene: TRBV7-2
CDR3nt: TGTGCCAGCAGCTTAAAGGCGGGGGGGCCCTATGAGACCCAGTACTTC
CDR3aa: CASSLKAGGPYETQYF

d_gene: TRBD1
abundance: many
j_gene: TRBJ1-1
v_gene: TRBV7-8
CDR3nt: TGTGCCAGCAGCTCCGGGACAGGGATCGGAGCTTTCTTT
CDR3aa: CASSSGTGIGAFF